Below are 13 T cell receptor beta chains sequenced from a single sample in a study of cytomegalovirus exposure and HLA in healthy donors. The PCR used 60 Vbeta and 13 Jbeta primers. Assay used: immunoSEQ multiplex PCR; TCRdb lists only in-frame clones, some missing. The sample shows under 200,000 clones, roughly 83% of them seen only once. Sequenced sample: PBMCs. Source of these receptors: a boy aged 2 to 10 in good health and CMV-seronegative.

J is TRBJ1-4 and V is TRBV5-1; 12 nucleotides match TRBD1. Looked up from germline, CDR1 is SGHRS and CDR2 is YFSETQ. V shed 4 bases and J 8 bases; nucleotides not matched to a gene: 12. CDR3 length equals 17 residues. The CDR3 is CASSPGTGGDAGEKLFF. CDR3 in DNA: TGCGCCAGCAGCCCCGGGACAGGGGGCGACGCGGGGGAAAAACTGTTTTTT.

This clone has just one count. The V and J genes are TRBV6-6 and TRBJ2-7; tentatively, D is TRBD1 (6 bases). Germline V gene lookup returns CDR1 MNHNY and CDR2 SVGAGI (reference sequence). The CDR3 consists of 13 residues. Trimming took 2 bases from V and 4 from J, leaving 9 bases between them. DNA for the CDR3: TGTGCCAGCAGTTACCCGCAGGGGTACGAGCAGTACTTC. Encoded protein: CASSYPQGYEQYF.

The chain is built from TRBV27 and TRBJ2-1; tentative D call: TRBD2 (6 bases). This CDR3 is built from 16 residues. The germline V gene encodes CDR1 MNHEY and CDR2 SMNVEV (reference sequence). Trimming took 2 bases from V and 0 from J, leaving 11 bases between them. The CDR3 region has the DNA TGTGCCAGCAGTTTACGGGGACTCAGCTCCTACAATGAGCAGTTCTTC. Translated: CASSLRGLSSYNEQFF.

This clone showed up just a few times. The CDR3 DNA reads as TGTGCCATCGCGACAGGGGGCCGGTACGAGCAGTACTTC. This codes for CAIATGGRYEQYF. The chain uses TRBV10-3 and TRBJ2-7, with 10 positions matching TRBD1. The CDR3 is made up of 13 amino acids. V trimming: 8 bases; J trimming: 4 bases; junction bases outside the gene matches: 5. CDR1 is ENHRY, CDR2 SYGVKD, per germline.

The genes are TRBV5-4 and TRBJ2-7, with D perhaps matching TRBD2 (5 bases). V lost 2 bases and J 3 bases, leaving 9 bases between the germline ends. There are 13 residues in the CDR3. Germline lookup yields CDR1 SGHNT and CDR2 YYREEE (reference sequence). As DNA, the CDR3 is TGTGCCAGCAGCTTCTTCGGGGACTACGAGCAGTACTTC. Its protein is CASSFFGDYEQYF.

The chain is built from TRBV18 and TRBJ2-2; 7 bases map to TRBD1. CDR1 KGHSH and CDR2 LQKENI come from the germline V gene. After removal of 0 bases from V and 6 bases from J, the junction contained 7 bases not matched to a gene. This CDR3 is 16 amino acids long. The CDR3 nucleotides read TGTGCCAGCTCACCACCGGGAGTAGGGGGCGCCGGGGAGCTGTTTTTT. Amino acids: CASSPPGVGGAGELFF.

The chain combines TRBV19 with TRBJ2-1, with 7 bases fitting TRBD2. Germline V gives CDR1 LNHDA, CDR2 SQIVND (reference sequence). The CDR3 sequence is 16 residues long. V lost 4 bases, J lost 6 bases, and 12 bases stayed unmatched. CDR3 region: CASSTLAASRGNEQFF. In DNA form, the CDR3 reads TGTGCCAGTAGTACTCTAGCGGCCAGCCGTGGCAATGAGCAGTTCTTC.

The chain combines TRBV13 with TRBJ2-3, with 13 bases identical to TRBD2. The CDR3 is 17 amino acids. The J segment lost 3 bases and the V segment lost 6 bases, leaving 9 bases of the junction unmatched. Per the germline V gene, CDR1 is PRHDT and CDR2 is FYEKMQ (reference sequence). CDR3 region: CASSQQGLAGKTDTQYF. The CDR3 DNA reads TGTGCCAGCAGTCAACAGGGACTAGCGGGAAAGACAGATACGCAGTATTTT.

The chain's CDR3 is CASSQDRWLLSAQQYF. In DNA, the CDR3 is TGCGCCAGCAGCCAAGATCGTTGGCTACTAAGCGCCCAGCAGTACTTC. This chain joins TRBV4-1 and TRBJ2-7; D is ambiguous. Trimming shortened V by 0 bases and J by 8 bases, and 20 bases separated the two germline ends. The V gene's germline CDR1 is MGHRA and CDR2 YSYEKL. CDR3 length: 16 residues.

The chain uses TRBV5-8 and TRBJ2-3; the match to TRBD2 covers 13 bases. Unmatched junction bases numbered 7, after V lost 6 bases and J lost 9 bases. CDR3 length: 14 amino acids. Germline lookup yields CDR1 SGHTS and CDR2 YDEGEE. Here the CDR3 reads CASTWTSGGSTQYF. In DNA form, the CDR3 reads TGTGCCAGCACCTGGACTAGCGGGGGATCCACGCAGTATTTT. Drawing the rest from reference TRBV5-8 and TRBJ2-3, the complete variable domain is EAGVTQSPTHLIKTRGQQATLRCSPISGHTSVYWYQQALGLGLQFLLWYDEGEERNRGNFPPRFSGRQFPNYSSELNVNALELEDSALYLCASTWTSGGSTQYFGPGTRLTVL.

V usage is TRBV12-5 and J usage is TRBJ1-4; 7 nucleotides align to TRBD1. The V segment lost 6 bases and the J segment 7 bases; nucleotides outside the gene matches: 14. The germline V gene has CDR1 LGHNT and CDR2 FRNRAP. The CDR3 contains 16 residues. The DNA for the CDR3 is TGTGCTAGTGGACCCGACAACAGGGGAGAGGGTGAAAAACTGTTTTTT. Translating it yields CASGPDNRGEGEKLFF.

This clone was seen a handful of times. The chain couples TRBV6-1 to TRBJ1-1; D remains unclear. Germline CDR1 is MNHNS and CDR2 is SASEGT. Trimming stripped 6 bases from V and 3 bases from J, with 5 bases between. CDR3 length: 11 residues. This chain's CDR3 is CASRQYTEAFF. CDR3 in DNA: TGTGCCAGCAGACAATACACTGAAGCTTTCTTT.

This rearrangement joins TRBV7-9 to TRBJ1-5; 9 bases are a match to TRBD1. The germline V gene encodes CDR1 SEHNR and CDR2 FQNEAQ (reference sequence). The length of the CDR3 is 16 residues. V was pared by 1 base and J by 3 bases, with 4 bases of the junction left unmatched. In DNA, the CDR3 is TGTGCCAGCAGCTTAGGGACAGGGGCGATCAATCAGCCCCAGCATTTT. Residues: CASSLGTGAINQPQHF.